Sequencing of this T cell receptor beta chain was carried out in a study of naive and memory T cell subsets. An equimolar mix of two oligonucleotides served as the beta constant-region primer for TRBC1 and TRBC2. TCRdb recomputed calls from the UMI-ligation and nested PCR reads with MiXCR, one row per CDR3 protein. Of 140,000 to 150,000 distinct CDR3 sequences listed, about 15% are singletons. The TCR originated in a human donor in good health. Material for sequencing was naive CD4+ T cells from blood.

CDR3 in amino acids: CASSSSGTGEKLFF. For the CDR3, the DNA is TGTGCCAGCAGCTCCTCCGGGACAGGGGAAAAACTGTTTTTT. The chain is built from TRBV7-9 and TRBJ1-4, with TRBD1 matching 9 bases. Per germline, CDR1 SEHNR and CDR2 FQNEAQ (reference sequence). V was clipped by 4 bases and J by 8 bases; unmatched bases: 5. This CDR3 comprises 14 residues.